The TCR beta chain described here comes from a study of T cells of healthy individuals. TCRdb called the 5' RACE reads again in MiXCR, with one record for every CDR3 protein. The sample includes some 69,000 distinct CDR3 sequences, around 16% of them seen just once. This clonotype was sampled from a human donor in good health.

This CDR3 reads CASSLDRYEQYF. The DNA for the CDR3 is TGCGCCAGCAGCTTGGATCGGTACGAGCAGTACTTC. The V call is TRBV5-1, the J call TRBJ2-7; D remains unclear. The CDR3 length is 12 residues. Germline lookup yields CDR1 SGHRS and CDR2 YFSETQ. Trimming stripped 0 bases from V and 4 bases from J, with 5 bases between.